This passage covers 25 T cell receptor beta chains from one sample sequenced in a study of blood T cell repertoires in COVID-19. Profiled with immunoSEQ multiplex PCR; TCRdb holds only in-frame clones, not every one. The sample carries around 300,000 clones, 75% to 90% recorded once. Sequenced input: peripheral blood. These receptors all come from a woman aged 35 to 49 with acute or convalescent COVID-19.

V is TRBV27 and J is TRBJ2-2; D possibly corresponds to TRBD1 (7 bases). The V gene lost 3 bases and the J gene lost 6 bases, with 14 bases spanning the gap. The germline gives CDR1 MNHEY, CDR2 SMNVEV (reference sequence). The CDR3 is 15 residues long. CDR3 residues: CASSLIQGEAGELFF. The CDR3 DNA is TGTGCCAGCAGTTTGATTCAGGGGGAGGCCGGGGAGCTGTTTTTT.

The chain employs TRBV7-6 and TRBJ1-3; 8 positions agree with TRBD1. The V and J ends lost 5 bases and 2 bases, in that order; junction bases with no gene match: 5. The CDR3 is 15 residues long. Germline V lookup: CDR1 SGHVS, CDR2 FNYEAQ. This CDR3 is CASSKGQGPGNTIYF. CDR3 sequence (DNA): TGTGCCAGCAGCAAAGGACAGGGACCTGGAAACACCATATATTTT. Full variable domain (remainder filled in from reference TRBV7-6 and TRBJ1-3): GAGVSQSPRYKVTKRGQDVALRCDPISGHVSLYWYRQALGQGPEFLTYFNYEAQQDKSGLPNDRFSAERPEGSISTLTIQRTEQRDSAMYRCASSKGQGPGNTIYFGEGSWLTVV.

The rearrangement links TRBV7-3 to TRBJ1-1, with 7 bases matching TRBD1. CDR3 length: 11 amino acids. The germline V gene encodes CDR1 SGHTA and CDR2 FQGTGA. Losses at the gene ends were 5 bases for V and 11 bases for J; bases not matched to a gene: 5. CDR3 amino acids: CASSLGGIAFF. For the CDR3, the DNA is TGTGCCAGCAGCCTAGGGGGCATTGCTTTCTTT.

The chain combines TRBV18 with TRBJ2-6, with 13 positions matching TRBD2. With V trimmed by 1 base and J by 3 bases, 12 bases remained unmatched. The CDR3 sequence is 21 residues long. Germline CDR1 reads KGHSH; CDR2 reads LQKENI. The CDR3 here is CASSPLTTSGGYLRGANVLTF. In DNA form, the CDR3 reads TGTGCCAGCTCACCACTAACGACTAGCGGGGGGTATTTGCGTGGGGCCAACGTCCTGACTTTC.

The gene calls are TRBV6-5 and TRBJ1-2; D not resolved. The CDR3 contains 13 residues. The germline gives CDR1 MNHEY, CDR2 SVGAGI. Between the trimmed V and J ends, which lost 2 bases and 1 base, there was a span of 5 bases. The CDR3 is CASSYTSNYGYTF. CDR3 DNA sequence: TGTGCCAGCAGTTACACAAGTAACTATGGCTACACCTTC.

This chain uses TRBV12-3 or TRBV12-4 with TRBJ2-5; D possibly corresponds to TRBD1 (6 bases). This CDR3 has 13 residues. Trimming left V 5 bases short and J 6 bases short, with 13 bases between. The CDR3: CASSPTGLKTQYF. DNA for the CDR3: TGTGCCAGCAGTCCGACAGGCTTGAAGACCCAGTACTTC.

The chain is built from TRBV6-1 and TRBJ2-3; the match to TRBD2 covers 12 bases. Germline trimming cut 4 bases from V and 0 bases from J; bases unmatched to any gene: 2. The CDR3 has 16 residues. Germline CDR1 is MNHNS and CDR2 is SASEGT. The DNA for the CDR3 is TGTGCCAGCAGTGTGACTAGCGGGGGTAGCACAGATACGCAGTATTTT. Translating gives CASSVTSGGSTDTQYF.

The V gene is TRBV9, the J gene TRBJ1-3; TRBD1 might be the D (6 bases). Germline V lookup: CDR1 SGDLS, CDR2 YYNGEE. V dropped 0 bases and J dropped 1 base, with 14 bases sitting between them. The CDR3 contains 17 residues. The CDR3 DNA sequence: TGTGCCAGCAGCGTAGCTCGTCGCGGACAGTCTGGAAACACCATATATTTT. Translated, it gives CASSVARRGQSGNTIYF.

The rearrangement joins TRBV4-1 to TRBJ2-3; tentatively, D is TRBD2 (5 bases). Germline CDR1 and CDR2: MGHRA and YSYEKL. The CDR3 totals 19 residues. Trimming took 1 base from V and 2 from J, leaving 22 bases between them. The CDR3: CASSQAGFQNGGSTDTQYF. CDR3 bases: TGCGCCAGCAGCCAAGCGGGGTTCCAGAACGGTGGTTCCACAGATACGCAGTATTTT.

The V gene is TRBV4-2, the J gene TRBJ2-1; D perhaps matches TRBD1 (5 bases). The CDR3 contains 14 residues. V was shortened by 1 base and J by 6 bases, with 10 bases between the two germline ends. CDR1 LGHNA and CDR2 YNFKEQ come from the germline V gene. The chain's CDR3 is CASSQVGLFNEQFF. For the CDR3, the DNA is TGTGCCAGCAGCCAAGTGGGGCTATTCAATGAGCAGTTCTTC.

The CDR3 is CASSVQGYGTEAFF. CDR3 sequence (DNA): TGTGCCAGTAGTGTACAGGGATACGGCACTGAAGCTTTCTTT. This chain links TRBV19 with TRBJ1-1; possible D gene TRBD1, 6 bases. CDR1 is LNHDA, CDR2 SQIVND, per germline (reference sequence). V lost 5 bases and J lost 4, with 14 bases in between. The CDR3 length is 14 residues.

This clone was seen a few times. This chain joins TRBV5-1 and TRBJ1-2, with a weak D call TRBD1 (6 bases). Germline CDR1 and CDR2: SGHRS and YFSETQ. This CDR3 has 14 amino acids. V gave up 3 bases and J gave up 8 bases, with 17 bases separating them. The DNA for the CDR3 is TGCGCCAGCAGCTCCCCATCAGGGGTCGGAGGCTACACCTTC. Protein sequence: CASSSPSGVGGYTF.

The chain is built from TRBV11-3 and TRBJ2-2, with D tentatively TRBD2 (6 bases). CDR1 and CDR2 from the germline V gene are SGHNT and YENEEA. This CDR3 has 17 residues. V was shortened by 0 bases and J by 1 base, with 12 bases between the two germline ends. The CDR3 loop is CASSLEGGSWNTGELFF. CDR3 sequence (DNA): TGTGCCAGCAGCTTAGAGGGGGGATCGTGGAACACCGGGGAGCTGTTTTTT.

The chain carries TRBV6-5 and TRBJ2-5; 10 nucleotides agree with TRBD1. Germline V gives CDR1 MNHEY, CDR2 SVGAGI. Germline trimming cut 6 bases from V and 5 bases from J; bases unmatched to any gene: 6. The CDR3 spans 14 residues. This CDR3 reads CASRLGTGVETQYF. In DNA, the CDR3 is TGTGCCAGCAGGCTCGGGACAGGGGTCGAGACCCAGTACTTC.

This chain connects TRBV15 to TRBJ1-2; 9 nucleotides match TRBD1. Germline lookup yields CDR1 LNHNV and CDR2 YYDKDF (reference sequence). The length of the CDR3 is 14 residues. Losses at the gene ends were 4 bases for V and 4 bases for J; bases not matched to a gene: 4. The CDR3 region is CATSTPDRGYGYTF. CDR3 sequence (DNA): TGTGCCACCAGCACCCCGGACAGGGGCTATGGCTACACCTTC.

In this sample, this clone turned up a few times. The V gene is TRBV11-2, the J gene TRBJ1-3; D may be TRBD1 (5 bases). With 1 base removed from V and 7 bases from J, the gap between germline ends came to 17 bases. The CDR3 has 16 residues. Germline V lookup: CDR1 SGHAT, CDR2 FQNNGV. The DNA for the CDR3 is TGTGCCAGCAGCTTAGGTACGGGGAGGGGAGGGAACACCATATATTTT. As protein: CASSLGTGRGGNTIYF. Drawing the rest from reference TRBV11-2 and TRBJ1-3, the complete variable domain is EAGVAQSPRYKIIEKRQSVAFWCNPISGHATLYWYQQILGQGPKLLIQFQNNGVVDDSQLPKDRFSAERLKGVDSTLKIQPAKLEDSAVYLCASSLGTGRGGNTIYFGEGSWLTVV.

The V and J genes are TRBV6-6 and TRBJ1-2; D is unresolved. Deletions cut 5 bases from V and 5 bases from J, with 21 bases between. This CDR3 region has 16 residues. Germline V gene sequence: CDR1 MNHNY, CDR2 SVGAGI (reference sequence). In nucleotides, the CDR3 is TGTGCCAGCAGTCCTTGGAGACCCCGGTCCACTTATGGCTACACCTTC. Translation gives CASSPWRPRSTYGYTF.

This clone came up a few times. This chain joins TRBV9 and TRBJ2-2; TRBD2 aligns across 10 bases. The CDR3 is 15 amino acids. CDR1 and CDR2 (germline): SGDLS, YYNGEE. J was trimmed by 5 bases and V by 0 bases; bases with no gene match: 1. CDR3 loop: CASSVVAGGTGELFF. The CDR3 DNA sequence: TGTGCCAGCAGCGTAGTAGCGGGGGGTACCGGGGAGCTGTTTTTT.

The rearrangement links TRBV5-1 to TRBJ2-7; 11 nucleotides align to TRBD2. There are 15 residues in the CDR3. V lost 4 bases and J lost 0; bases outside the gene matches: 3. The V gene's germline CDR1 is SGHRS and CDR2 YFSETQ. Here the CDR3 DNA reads TGCGCCAGCAGCCCGACTAGCGGGGACTCCTACGAGCAGTACGTC. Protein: CASSPTSGDSYEQYV.

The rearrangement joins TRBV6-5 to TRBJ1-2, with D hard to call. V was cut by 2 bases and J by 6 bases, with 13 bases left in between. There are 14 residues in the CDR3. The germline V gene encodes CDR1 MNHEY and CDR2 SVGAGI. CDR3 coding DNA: TGTGCCAGCAGTTACGCAGAGGGAATCAATGGCTACACCTTC. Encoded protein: CASSYAEGINGYTF.

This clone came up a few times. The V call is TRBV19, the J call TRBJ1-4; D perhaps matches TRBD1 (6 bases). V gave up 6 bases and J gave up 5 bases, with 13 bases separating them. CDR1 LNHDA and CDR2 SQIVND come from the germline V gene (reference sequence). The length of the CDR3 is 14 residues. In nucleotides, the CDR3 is TGTGCCAGTAGCCGGGACATCCAGAATGAAAAACTGTTTTTT. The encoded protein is CASSRDIQNEKLFF. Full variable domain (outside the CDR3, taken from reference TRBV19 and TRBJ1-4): DGGITQSPKYLFRKEGQNVTLSCEQNLNHDAMYWYRQDPGQGLRLIYYSQIVNDFQKGDIAEGYSVSREKKESFPLTVTSAQKNPTAFYLCASSRDIQNEKLFFGSGTQLSVL.

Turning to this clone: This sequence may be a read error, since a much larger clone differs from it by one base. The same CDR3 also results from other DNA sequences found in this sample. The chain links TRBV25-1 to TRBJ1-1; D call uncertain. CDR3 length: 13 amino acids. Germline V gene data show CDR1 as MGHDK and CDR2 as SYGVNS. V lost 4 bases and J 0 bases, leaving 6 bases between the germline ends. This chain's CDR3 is CASSVGVNTEAFF. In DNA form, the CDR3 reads TGTGCCAGCAGTGTCGGGGTGAACACTGAAGCTTTCTTT. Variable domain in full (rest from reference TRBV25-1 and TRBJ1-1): EADIYQTPRYLVIGTGKKITLECSQTMGHDKMYWYQQDPGMELHLIHYSYGVNSTEKGDLSSESTVSRIRTEHFPLTLESARPSHTSQYLCASSVGVNTEAFFGQGTRLTVV.

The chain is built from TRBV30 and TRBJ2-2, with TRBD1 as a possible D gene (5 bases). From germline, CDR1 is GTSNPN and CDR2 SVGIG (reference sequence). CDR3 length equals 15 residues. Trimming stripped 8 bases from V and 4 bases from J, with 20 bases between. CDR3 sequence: CALHSQYRGTGELFF. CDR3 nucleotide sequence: TGTGCCCTACACTCTCAATATAGGGGCACCGGGGAGCTGTTTTTT.

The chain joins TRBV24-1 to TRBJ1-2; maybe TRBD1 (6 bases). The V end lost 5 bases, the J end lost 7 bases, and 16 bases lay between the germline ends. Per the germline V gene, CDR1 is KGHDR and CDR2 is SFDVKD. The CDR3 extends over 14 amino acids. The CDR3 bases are TGTGCCACCAGTGCCTCGGGGGGCGCGGTTGGCTACACCTTC. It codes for CATSASGGAVGYTF.

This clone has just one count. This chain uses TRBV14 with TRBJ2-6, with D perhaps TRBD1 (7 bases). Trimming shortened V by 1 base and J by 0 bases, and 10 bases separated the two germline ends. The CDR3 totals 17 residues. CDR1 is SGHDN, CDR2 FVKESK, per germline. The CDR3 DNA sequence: TGTGCCAGCAGCCAAGTCAGGGGGGTCTCTGGGGCCAACGTCCTGACTTTC. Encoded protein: CASSQVRGVSGANVLTF.